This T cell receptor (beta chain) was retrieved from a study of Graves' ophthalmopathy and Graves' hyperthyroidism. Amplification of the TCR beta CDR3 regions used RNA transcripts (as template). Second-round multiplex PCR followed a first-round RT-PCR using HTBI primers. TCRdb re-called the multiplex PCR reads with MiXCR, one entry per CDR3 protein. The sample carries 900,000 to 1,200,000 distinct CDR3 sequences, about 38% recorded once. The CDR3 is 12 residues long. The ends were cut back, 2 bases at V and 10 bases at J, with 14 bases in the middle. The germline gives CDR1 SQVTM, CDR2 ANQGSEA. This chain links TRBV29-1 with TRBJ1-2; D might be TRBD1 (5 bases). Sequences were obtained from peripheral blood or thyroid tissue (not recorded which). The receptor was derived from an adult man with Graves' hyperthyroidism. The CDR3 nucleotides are TGCAGCGTTGAAAGTGGGGGTAGTGACTACACCTTC. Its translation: CSVESGGSDYTF.